The rows below give T cell receptor beta chains drawn from one sample of a study of radiation and T cells in renal cell carcinoma. Libraries were prepared by immunoSEQ multiplex PCR; TCRdb keeps only in-frame clonotypes and omits some of them. This table holds more than 100,000 clones, approximately 90% found once. Sequences were derived from blood, sampled from a patient whose treatment included radiotherapy and nephrectomy. These receptors all come from a woman aged 70 to 79 with renal cell carcinoma. The CDR3 runs from the conserved cysteine through the conserved F or W. Each record gives: V gene, clone size, J gene, CDR3 protein. For some rows the clone size is stated as once, few or many, or as a class when expanded; others skip it.

V gene: TRBV5-8; clone size: once; J gene: TRBJ1-3; CDR3 protein: CASSVDRAHSGNTIYF
V gene: TRBV6-5; clone size: .; J gene: TRBJ1-1; CDR3 protein: CASRLTGGQGAFF
V gene: TRBV19; clone size: .; J gene: TRBJ1-1; CDR3 protein: CASSPTATEAFF
V gene: TRBV6-5; clone size: .; J gene: TRBJ2-7; CDR3 protein: CASTTKRPPYEQYF
V gene: TRBV15; clone size: few; J gene: TRBJ1-5; CDR3 protein: CATSRDFRGVKQPQHF
V gene: TRBV4-3; clone size: .; J gene: TRBJ1-2; CDR3 protein: CASSQSFATNYGYTF
V gene: TRBV30; clone size: .; J gene: TRBJ1-2; CDR3 protein: CAWSVPKGDYGYTF
V gene: TRBV7-6; clone size: .; J gene: TRBJ2-5; CDR3 protein: CASSLVQGDETQYF
V gene: TRBV28; clone size: .; J gene: TRBJ1-6; CDR3 protein: CASSWSGGSQAINSPLHF
V gene: TRBV2; clone size: .; J gene: TRBJ1-1; CDR3 protein: CASSGPGANTEAFF
V gene: TRBV11-3; clone size: .; J gene: TRBJ2-1; CDR3 protein: CASSLAGTGGNEQFF
V gene: TRBV5-1; clone size: .; J gene: TRBJ2-1; CDR3 protein: CASSQGTGPFYNEQFF
V gene: TRBV6-1; clone size: .; J gene: TRBJ1-5; CDR3 protein: CASSEGDRGKEIQPQHF
V gene: TRBV7-9; clone size: .; J gene: TRBJ2-3; CDR3 protein: CASSPGQYTDTQYF
V gene: TRBV30; clone size: .; J gene: TRBJ2-3; CDR3 protein: CAWSVAGLAGGRYTDTQYF
V gene: TRBV5-4; clone size: .; J gene: TRBJ2-7; CDR3 protein: CASHPQGSDEQYF
V gene: TRBV7-2; clone size: .; J gene: TRBJ1-1; CDR3 protein: CASSSTGGTAEAFF
V gene: TRBV29-1; clone size: .; J gene: TRBJ2-7; CDR3 protein: CSVELGYEQYF
V gene: TRBV5-1; clone size: .; J gene: TRBJ2-3; CDR3 protein: CASSRTGTGVSTDTQYF
V gene: TRBV5-1; clone size: .; J gene: TRBJ2-5; CDR3 protein: CASSLQRGTEQETQYF